Each of the 7 T cell receptor beta chains below was sequenced from the same sample in a study of blood T cell repertoires in COVID-19 (dated by TCRdb to about 2020). Receptor libraries were prepared by the immunoSEQ multiplex PCR assay. TCRdb retrieved this table from immuneACCESS and kept in-frame rearrangements only. Not all clones are present; in checked studies, unresolved V genes account for under half, and no reason is known for the remainder. The sample table contains about 250,000 clones; only one count was recorded for 86% of them. Jointly, the top ten make up under 2% of the sample. The specimen was peripheral blood. Receptors originate from a woman aged 60-75 years who had recovered from COVID-19.

This chain connects TRBV5-5 to TRBJ2-2, with TRBD2 matching 7 bases. CDR3 length: 17 residues. Germline lookup yields CDR1 SGHKS and CDR2 YYEKEE (reference sequence). Losses at the gene ends were 0 bases for V and 4 bases for J; bases not matched to a gene: 9. The CDR3 reads CASSLVPSGVATGELFF. In nucleotides, the CDR3 is TGTGCCAGCAGCTTGGTCCCCAGCGGGGTTGCCACCGGGGAGCTGTTTTTT.

The rearrangement uses TRBV15 and TRBJ1-4; D is perhaps TRBD1 (6 bases). Trimming took off 0 bases at V and 7 bases at J, with 15 bases between the two ends. The CDR3 has 16 residues. CDR1 LNHNV and CDR2 YYDKDF come from the germline V gene (reference sequence). CDR3 amino acids: CATSRDRRGVREKLFF. As DNA, the CDR3 is TGTGCCACCAGCAGAGATCGCAGGGGTGTTCGTGAAAAACTGTTTTTT.

This clone was observed a few times. The V gene is TRBV15, the J gene TRBJ2-3; the D gene is possibly TRBD2 (7 bases). Germline loops: CDR1 LNHNV, CDR2 YYDKDF (reference sequence). Trimming took off 7 bases at V and 3 bases at J, with 14 bases between the two ends. The CDR3 consists of 14 residues. As DNA, the CDR3 is TGTGCCACCACCCCGGGGGGCGATACAGATACGCAGTATTTT. Protein sequence: CATTPGGDTDTQYF.

The DNA for the CDR3 is TGCAGCGTCGAGCTAGCGGGGGGGTGGATACAAGAGACCCAGTACTTC. It is translated as CSVELAGGWIQETQYF. This chain joins TRBV29-1 and TRBJ2-5; TRBD2 matches 12 bases. Trimming took 6 bases from V and 2 from J; bases not matched to a gene: 10. Germline V gene lookup returns CDR1 SQVTM and CDR2 ANQGSEA. The CDR3 sequence is 16 residues long.

The J gene is TRBJ2-1, the V gene TRBV4-2; D possibly corresponds to TRBD1 (5 bases). CDR1 is LGHNA, CDR2 YNFKEQ, per germline. Deletions cut 0 bases from V and 2 bases from J, with 29 bases between. This CDR3 is built from 22 residues. The CDR3 protein is CASSQEEPPSGTLAGTYNEQFF. CDR3 nucleotides: TGTGCCAGCAGCCAAGAAGAGCCCCCTTCTGGAACACTGGCAGGGACCTACAATGAGCAGTTCTTC.

V usage is TRBV28 and J usage is TRBJ2-3, with 9 bases that match TRBD1. Losses at the gene ends were 6 bases for V and 12 bases for J; bases not matched to a gene: 7. CDR1 MDHEN and CDR2 SYDVKM come from the germline V gene. The CDR3 runs 12 residues. CDR3 sequence (DNA): TGTGCCAGCAGGGTAGGGGGACAGGGACAGTATTTT. Protein sequence: CASRVGGQGQYF.

This clone was picked up a small number of times. This sequence joins TRBV21-1 and TRBJ1-4; the tabulated D call, TRBD1, remains unverified against the DNA. TRBV21-1 has pseudogene status. The CDR3 has 14 residues. DNA of the CDR3: TGTGCCAGCAGCAATGGGACAGATAATGAAAAACTGTTTTTT. Protein sequence: CASSNGTDNEKLFF.